A selection of T cell receptor beta chains follows, all from one sample in a study of T cells in Graves' hyperthyroidism and ophthalmopathy. TCRdb recomputed calls from the multiplex PCR reads with MiXCR, one row per CDR3 protein. Among about 420,000 distinct CDR3 sequences listed, less than 20% were seen once. The sequenced sample consisted of blood. These receptor sequences come from a woman between 18 and 30 years old with Graves' hyperthyroidism. The CDR3 runs from the conserved cysteine through the conserved F or W. The D gene is left open where the match is weak. Clone size, where shown, is once, few, many, or a class for clones that have expanded.

D	size	V	J	DNA	CDR3
.	.	TRBV5-1	TRBJ1-2	TGCGCCAGCAGCTTGCGAGGGAACAACTATGGCTACACCTTC	CASSLRGNNYGYTF
.	few	TRBV20-1	TRBJ2-7	TGCAGTGCTGCCCCCTTCGGCGAGCAGTACTTC	CSAAPFGEQYF
.	.	TRBV9	TRBJ2-1	TGTGCCAGTGGTAGCGGATCCTCCTACAATGAGCAGTTCTTC	CASGSGSSYNEQFF
.	many	TRBV3-1	TRBJ2-3	TGTGCCAGCAGCCAAGCGTCACATACGCAGTATTTT	CASSQASHTQYF
TRBD1	many	TRBV28	TRBJ2-2	TGTGCCAGCAGTTTGGGACAGGGCGGCACCGGGGAGCTGTTTTTT	CASSLGQGGTGELFF
.	many	TRBV29-1	TRBJ2-7	TGCAGCGTTGGTGCAGGGTTCTCCTACGAGCAGTACTTC	CSVGAGFSYEQYF
TRBD1	few	TRBV2	TRBJ1-2	TGTGCCAGCAGTCCCCTTCGGAGACAGGGAAAAAATAACTATGGCTACACCTTC	CASSPLRRQGKNNYGYTF
TRBD2	.	TRBV7-6	TRBJ2-7	TGTGCCAGCAGCTTAAGGGTCCTGACTAGCGGATACTCCTACGAGCAGTACTTC	CASSLRVLTSGYSYEQYF
.	many	TRBV2	TRBJ1-5	TGTGCCAGCAGTGAAGCGTCGCAGTTTAATCAGCCCCAGCATTTT	CASSEASQFNQPQHF
.	many	TRBV20-1	TRBJ2-7	TGCAGTGCGCGGGGACAAGAATTCTACGAGCAGTACTTC	CSARGQEFYEQYF
.	many	TRBV20-1	TRBJ1-1	TGCAGTGCTAGTCCCCTTCCGTTCGAAGCTTTCTTT	CSASPLPFEAFF
.	.	TRBV29-1	TRBJ1-1	TGCAGCGCTACCAGAGCGGGCACTGAAGCTTTCTTT	CSATRAGTEAFF
.	.	TRBV6-1	TRBJ2-6	TGTGCCAGCCAGGCAGACTCCTCTGGGGCCAACGTCCTGACTTTC	CASQADSSGANVLTF
.	few	TRBV10-3	TRBJ1-1	TGTGCCATCAACGAGGGCGCGGGCACTGAAGCTTTCTTT	CAINEGAGTEAFF
.	few	TRBV7-9	TRBJ1-5	TGTGCCAGCAGCTCTACAAGGGTTAGCAATCAGCCCCAGCATTTT	CASSSTRVSNQPQHF
.	.	TRBV20-1	TRBJ2-7	TGCAGTGCTAGAGGAGGACTACTCTACGAGCAGTACTTC	CSARGGLLYEQYF
.	.	TRBV9	TRBJ1-6	TGTGCCAGCAGTTTGCTCCCGAACAGGGTCAGCGATTCACCCCTCCACTTT	CASSLLPNRVSDSPLHF
.	many	TRBV10-1	TRBJ1-3	TGCGCCAGCAGTGACGGACAGCCCGGTGGAAACACCATATATTTT	CASSDGQPGGNTIYF
TRBD1	many	TRBV12-3/TRBV12-4	TRBJ1-5	TGTGCCAGCAGTTCCTTGGGACAGGATAGCAATCAGCCCCAGCATTTT	CASSSLGQDSNQPQHF
.	.	TRBV9	TRBJ1-2	TGTGCCAGCAGCGACCCAGGGACCAATCCCTATGGCTACACCTTC	CASSDPGTNPYGYTF
.	few	TRBV14	TRBJ1-1	TGTGCCAGCAGCCAAGCAGGGTGGAACACTGAAGCTTTCTTT	CASSQAGWNTEAFF
.	.	TRBV5-1	TRBJ2-2	TGCGCCAGCAGCCTGGCCGGGACGGCGAACACCGGGGAGCTGTTTTTT	CASSLAGTANTGELFF
.	many	TRBV2	TRBJ2-7	TGTGCCAGCAGCCCCCCCTTGGAGGGGCCCGAGCAGTACTTC	CASSPPLEGPEQYF
TRBD1	.	TRBV7-9	TRBJ2-4	TGTGCCAGCAGCTCCATCTTTCCGGACAGGGAGGACATTCAGTACTTC	CASSSIFPDREDIQYF
TRBD1	.	TRBV4-3	TRBJ1-4	TGCGCCAGCAGCCTCTGGGACAGTGAAAAACTGTTTTTT	CASSLWDSEKLFF
TRBD1	.	TRBV7-8	TRBJ1-5	TGTGCCAGCAGCTTCTCCCGACAGGGTTATCAGCCCCAGCATTTT	CASSFSRQGYQPQHF
.	many	TRBV2	TRBJ1-1	TGTGCCAGCATCGGGGGCTGGAACACTGAAGCTTTCTTT	CASIGGWNTEAFF
.	few	TRBV7-9	TRBJ2-3	TGTGCCAGCAGCGGATCGACAGCAACAGATACGCAGTATTTT	CASSGSTATDTQYF
TRBD2	.	TRBV3-1	TRBJ2-2	TGTGCCAGCATCCCCGGTTTTGAGCGGGGGGGCGGTGGGGAGCTGTTTTTT	CASIPGFERGGGGELFF
.	many	TRBV14	TRBJ2-7	TGTGCCAGCAGCCAAACTGGAAACTCCTACGAGCAGTACTTC	CASSQTGNSYEQYF
TRBD1	many	TRBV2	TRBJ2-1	TGTGCCAGCAGCTACAGACAGGGACCCTACAATGAGCAGTTCTTC	CASSYRQGPYNEQFF
TRBD1	many	TRBV7-8	TRBJ2-7	TGTGCCAGCACCCCCGTGGCAGGGGGCTATTTGGAGCAGTACTTC	CASTPVAGGYLEQYF
TRBD1	many	TRBV28	TRBJ2-5	TGTGCCAGCAGTTTCCTCTACAGGGGGCGTCAGACCCAGTACTTC	CASSFLYRGRQTQYF
TRBD2	few	TRBV3-1	TRBJ2-1	TGTGCCAGCAGCTCGGAGGTAGCGGGAGGGATCAAGCCCTACAATGAGCAGTTCTTC	CASSSEVAGGIKPYNEQFF
TRBD1	many	TRBV20-1	TRBJ2-7	TGCAGTGCTAGCGAGCCGGGAATGACAGGGGAAAGATTCTACGAGCAGTACTTC	CSASEPGMTGERFYEQYF
.	many	TRBV2	TRBJ2-7	TGTGCCAGCAGTGAGGGACGGAGACAGTACTTC	CASSEGRRQYF
TRBD2	.	TRBV6-1	TRBJ2-7	TGTGCCAGCAGTGAATGGGGACTAGCGGGAACGCTTTACGAGCAGTACTTC	CASSEWGLAGTLYEQYF
.	many	TRBV5-1	TRBJ2-7	TGCGCCAGCAGCTTGGGGCCAGGGGCGCTAGACGAGCAGTACTTC	CASSLGPGALDEQYF
.	many	TRBV20-1	TRBJ1-5	TGCAGTGCGGAACAAAGGGGGTGGGATCAGCCCCAGCATTTT	CSAEQRGWDQPQHF
.	.	TRBV10-3	TRBJ1-5	TGTGCCATCAGCACAGGGTTAGGCAATCAGCCCCAGCATTTT	CAISTGLGNQPQHF
.	.	TRBV19	TRBJ2-5	TGTGCCAGTACCCCGTCCCACGGTGAAGAGACCCAGTACTTC	CASTPSHGEETQYF
.	many	TRBV6-5	TRBJ2-7	TGTGCCAGCAGTTACTCGCAGGGAGGCTACGAGCAGTACTTC	CASSYSQGGYEQYF